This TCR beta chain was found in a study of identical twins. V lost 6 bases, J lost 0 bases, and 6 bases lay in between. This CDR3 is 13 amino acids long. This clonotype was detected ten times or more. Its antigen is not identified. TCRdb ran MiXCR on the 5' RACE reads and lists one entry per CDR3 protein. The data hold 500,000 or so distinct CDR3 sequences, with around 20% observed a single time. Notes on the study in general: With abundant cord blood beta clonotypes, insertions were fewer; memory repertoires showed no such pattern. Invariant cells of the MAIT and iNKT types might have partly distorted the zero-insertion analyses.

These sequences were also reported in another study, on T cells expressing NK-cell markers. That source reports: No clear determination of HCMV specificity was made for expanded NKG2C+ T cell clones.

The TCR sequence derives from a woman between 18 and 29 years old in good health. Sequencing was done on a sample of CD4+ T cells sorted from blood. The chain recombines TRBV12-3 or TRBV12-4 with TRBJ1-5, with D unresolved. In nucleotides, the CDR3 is TGTGCCAGCAGCTTTGGTAGCAATCAGCCCCAGCATTTT. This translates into CASSFGSNQPQHF.